Here is one T cell receptor (beta chain) with its context. The sample originates from a study of control samples from healthy donors and cancer patients. CDR3 length equals 13 residues. The V gene's germline CDR1 is MGHRA and CDR2 YSYEKL. V was clipped by 5 bases and J by 11 bases; unmatched bases: 9. Clones were sequenced by immunoSEQ multiplex PCR, and TCRdb holds only the in-frame ones, with some missing. The data show roughly 200,000 clones, approximately 92% seen once. The receptor was derived from a young man in good health. Source material: blood. The chain joins TRBV4-1 to TRBJ1-1, with 9 nucleotides matching TRBD1. The DNA for the CDR3 is TGCGCCAGCAGCTATACGGACAGGGGTACGGCTTTCTTT. This sequence encodes CASSYTDRGTAFF.